Listed below are T cell receptor beta chains from one sample, sequenced in a study of shared clonotypes between healthy human individuals. Repertoires were generated with immunoSEQ multiplex PCR, while TCRdb's copy carries only in-frame clones and drops some. This table has over a million clones, 65% to 75% appearing once. The specimen sequenced was memory CD4+ T cells sorted from blood. The source is a young man in good health. CDR3s include the opening cysteine and the closing phenylalanine or tryptophan. D genes are given only for firm matches. Size is stated for part of the rows, as once, few or many counts, or as a class when the clone is expanded.

d_gene	abundance	j_gene	v_gene	CDR3aa	CDR3nt
-	-	TRBJ1-1	TRBV27	CASSFLEGTEAFF	TGTGCCAGCAGTTTCCTGGAGGGCACTGAAGCTTTCTTT
TRBD1	few	TRBJ2-2	TRBV5-1	CASSVTGTVSGELFF	TGCGCCAGCAGCGTGACCGGGACAGTGAGCGGGGAGCTGTTTTTT
TRBD2	-	TRBJ2-7	TRBV5-4	CASANGGTSGRAPYEQYF	TGTGCCAGCGCCAACGGGGGGACTAGCGGGAGGGCCCCTTACGAGCAGTACTTC
TRBD1	-	TRBJ2-1	TRBV27	CASKEGDRGEQFF	TGTGCCAGCAAGGAAGGGGACAGGGGCGAGCAGTTCTTC
-	-	TRBJ2-1	TRBV30	CAWVADGNEQFF	TGTGCCTGGGTCGCAGACGGCAATGAGCAGTTCTTC
-	-	TRBJ2-2	TRBV10-3	CAISDGSPTGELFF	TGTGCCATCAGTGACGGATCGCCGACCGGGGAGCTGTTTTTT
-	-	TRBJ1-1	TRBV19	CASSMMVPSGNTEAFF	TGTGCCAGTAGTATGATGGTGCCCTCTGGAAACACTGAAGCTTTCTTT
-	-	TRBJ2-2	TRBV7-2	CASSWALNTGELFF	TGTGCCAGCAGCTGGGCCCTTAACACCGGGGAGCTGTTTTTT
TRBD2	-	TRBJ2-3	TRBV4-3	CASSQGTSGSADTQYF	TGCGCCAGCAGCCAAGGGACTAGCGGGAGCGCCGATACGCAGTATTTT
-	-	TRBJ2-3	TRBV5-1	CASSLEPSSTDTQYF	TGCGCCAGCAGCTTGGAACCGTCGAGCACAGATACGCAGTATTTT
TRBD2	-	TRBJ2-5	TRBV27	CASSSREGPRETQYF	TGTGCCAGCAGTTCGCGGGAGGGTCCCCGGGAGACCCAGTACTTC
-	-	TRBJ2-7	TRBV10-1	CASSENSYEQYF	TGCGCCAGCAGTGAGAATTCCTACGAGCAGTACTTC
TRBD2	-	TRBJ2-1	TRBV4-3	CASSQVAGLSYNEQFF	TGCGCCAGCAGCCAAGTAGCGGGACTCTCCTACAATGAGCAGTTCTTC
TRBD1	-	TRBJ1-3	TRBV5-1	CASSQGTASSGNTIYF	TGCGCCAGCAGCCAGGGGACAGCCAGCTCTGGAAACACCATATATTTT
-	-	TRBJ1-3	TRBV5-4	CASSFPGNTIYF	TGTGCCAGCAGCTTCCCTGGAAACACCATATATTTT
TRBD1	-	TRBJ2-5	TRBV5-4	CASQKDRGETQYF	TGTGCCAGCCAAAAGGACAGGGGAGAGACCCAGTACTTC
-	-	TRBJ2-3	TRBV5-1	CASSFAAVITDTQYF	TGCGCCAGCAGCTTCGCAGCGGTCATCACAGATACGCAGTATTTT
-	-	TRBJ1-1	TRBV2	CASTATGVGTEAFF	TGTGCCAGCACTGCGACGGGGGTGGGAACTGAAGCTTTCTTT
TRBD1	once	TRBJ2-3	TRBV18	CASSPGTGRTDTQYF	TGTGCCAGCTCACCCGGGACAGGGCGGACAGATACGCAGTATTTT
-	-	TRBJ2-7	TRBV19	CASSPRASSYEQYF	TGTGCCAGTAGTCCCAGAGCCTCCTCCTACGAGCAGTACTTC
-	-	TRBJ1-3	TRBV5-6	CASYDRSLGNTIYF	TGTGCCAGCTACGACCGATCTCTGGGAAACACCATATATTTT
-	-	TRBJ1-4	TRBV5-1	CASRGGGTNEKLFF	TGCGCCAGCAGGGGAGGAGGGACTAATGAAAAACTGTTTTTT
-	-	TRBJ1-2	TRBV18	CASSPGAGNYGYTF	TGTGCCAGCTCACCAGGGGCCGGGAACTATGGCTACACCTTC
-	-	TRBJ2-3	TRBV2	CASSRGASTDTQYF	TGTGCCAGCAGCCGCGGGGCATCCACAGATACGCAGTATTTT
-	-	TRBJ1-4	TRBV19	CASSTMLTGLGNEKLFF	TGTGCCAGTAGTACAATGCTTACAGGGCTCGGGAATGAAAAACTGTTTTTT
-	-	TRBJ1-1	TRBV28	CASSTQTRTLEAFF	TGTGCCAGCAGTACGCAAACCAGGACCCTTGAAGCTTTCTTT
-	-	TRBJ1-5	TRBV6-6	CASSMIAEPQHF	TGTGCCAGCAGTATGATCGCGGAGCCCCAGCATTTT
-	-	TRBJ1-1	TRBV11-2	CASSFRSRNTEAFF	TGTGCCAGCAGCTTCAGGTCGAGGAACACTGAAGCTTTCTTT
-	-	TRBJ2-3	TRBV4-3	CASSQVGGSTDTQYF	TGCGCCAGCAGCCAAGTTGGAGGGAGTACAGATACGCAGTATTTT
TRBD2	once	TRBJ2-5	TRBV7-2	CASRRVAGKLETQYF	TGTGCCAGCAGACGCGTAGCGGGGAAATTGGAGACCCAGTACTTC
-	-	TRBJ2-5	TRBV2	CASREEETQYF	TGTGCCAGCAGGGAAGAGGAGACCCAGTACTTC
-	-	TRBJ2-3	TRBV30	CAWVPGETDTQYF	TGTGCCTGGGTCCCCGGGGAAACAGATACGCAGTATTTT
-	-	TRBJ2-7	TRBV28	CASSPQGSLPYEQYF	TGTGCCAGCAGTCCCCAGGGGAGTTTGCCCTACGAGCAGTACTTC
TRBD2	-	TRBJ2-3	TRBV5-4	CASSPPMAGGRTDTQYF	TGTGCCAGCAGCCCTCCCATGGCGGGGGGGAGGACAGATACGCAGTATTTT
TRBD2	-	TRBJ2-1	TRBV6-5	CASSYSRGAYNEQFF	TGTGCCAGCAGTTACTCGCGGGGGGCCTACAATGAGCAGTTCTTC
-	-	TRBJ1-2	TRBV11-2	CASSLVGGGTNYGYTF	TGTGCCAGCAGCTTAGTAGGAGGGGGGACTAACTATGGCTACACCTTC
-	once	TRBJ2-3	TRBV6-5	CASRRGGTDTQYF	TGTGCCAGTCGGAGAGGGGGCACAGATACGCAGTATTTT
-	-	TRBJ1-6	TRBV30	CAWSVDPSSPLHF	TGTGCCTGGAGTGTAGACCCTAGCTCACCCCTCCACTTT
-	once	TRBJ2-7	TRBV6-5	CASTQGSQRYF	TGTGCCAGCACCCAAGGGAGTCAAAGATACTTC
-	-	TRBJ2-2	TRBV6-5	CASSSPAGTGELFF	TGTGCCAGCAGTTCCCCCGCGGGCACCGGGGAGCTGTTTTTT
-	-	TRBJ2-5	TRBV6-1	CASRIGGDAKTQYF	TGTGCCAGCAGGATAGGTGGGGACGCGAAGACCCAGTACTTC
-	few	TRBJ1-6	TRBV4-1	CASSQDPGGWSPLHF	TGCGCCAGCAGCCAAGATCCCGGGGGTTGGTCACCCCTCCACTTT
-	-	TRBJ1-6	TRBV21-1	CASSKAGRWTYSPLHF	TGTGCCAGCAGCAAAGCAGGGCGTTGGACTTATTCACCCCTCCACTTT
TRBD1	-	TRBJ1-1	TRBV5-6	CASSPPGQRNTEAFF	TGTGCCAGCAGTCCTCCGGGACAGAGGAACACTGAAGCTTTCTTT
-	-	TRBJ1-1	TRBV6-5	CASTRTPWITEAFF	TGTGCCAGCACCCGGACTCCATGGATCACTGAAGCTTTCTTT
-	-	TRBJ1-3	TRBV5-1	CASSTWQQGTGNTIYF	TGCGCCAGCAGCACCTGGCAGCAGGGGACTGGAAACACCATATATTTT
-	-	TRBJ2-7	TRBV5-1	CASSTVNGNEQYF	TGCGCCAGCAGCACCGTAAACGGGAACGAGCAGTACTTC
TRBD1	-	TRBJ1-1	TRBV5-1	CASSFGQEKEAFF	TGCGCCAGCAGCTTCGGACAGGAGAAAGAAGCTTTCTTT
-	-	TRBJ1-1	TRBV5-4	CASSSGPITHTEAFF	TGTGCCAGCAGCTCCGGACCAATAACGCACACTGAAGCTTTCTTT
TRBD1	-	TRBJ2-1	TRBV9	CASSQQPADRAGNEQFF	TGTGCCAGCAGCCAACAACCCGCGGACAGGGCAGGGAATGAGCAGTTCTTC
-	-	TRBJ1-1	TRBV18	CASSPPDIHDTEAFF	TGTGCCAGCTCACCACCGGACATCCACGACACTGAAGCTTTCTTT
TRBD2	-	TRBJ2-5	TRBV5-4	CASSFSGLAGTQYF	TGTGCCAGCAGCTTTAGCGGACTAGCGGGGACCCAGTACTTC
TRBD2	-	TRBJ2-1	TRBV6-5	CASSLGLPSYNEQFF	TGTGCCAGCAGTCTGGGACTACCCTCCTACAATGAGCAGTTCTTC